The entry below gives a single T cell receptor (beta chain) sequence along with its context. Its target is unknown. This sample is drawn from a study of T cell responses to AZD1222 COVID-19 vaccine. Study-level findings and limits: Repertoires were sampled only after the peak T cell response.

V was pared by 5 bases and J by 5 bases, with 8 bases between. The CDR3 consists of 12 residues. Germline loops: CDR1 SGHTA, CDR2 FQGNSA. Using immunoSEQ multiplex PCR, the repertoire was profiled, and TCRdb retains in-frame clones only, with some absent. The sample has 70,000 to 100,000 clones, approximately 83% seen once. The source is an adult who received the AZD1222 COVID-19 vaccine. This chain uses TRBV7-2 with TRBJ2-3; D unclear. The sample here was peripheral blood, taken 28 days after the second AZD1222 dose. This chain's CDR3 is CASSNSGDTQYF. DNA of the CDR3: TGTGCCAGCAGCAACTCTGGAGATACGCAGTATTTT.